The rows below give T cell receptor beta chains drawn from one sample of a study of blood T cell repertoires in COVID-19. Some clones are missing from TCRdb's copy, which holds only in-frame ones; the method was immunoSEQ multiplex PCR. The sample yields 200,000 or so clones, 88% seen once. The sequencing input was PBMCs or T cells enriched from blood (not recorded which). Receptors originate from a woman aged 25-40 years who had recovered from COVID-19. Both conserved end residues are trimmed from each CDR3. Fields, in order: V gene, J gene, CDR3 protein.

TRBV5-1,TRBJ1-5,ASSLITGDQPQH
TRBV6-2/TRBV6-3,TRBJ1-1,ASSWDPTGGSEAF
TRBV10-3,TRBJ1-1,AISDRGKNTEAF
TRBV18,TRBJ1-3,ASSPPVFAAGNTIY
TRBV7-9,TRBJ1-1,ASSFRQGPESAF
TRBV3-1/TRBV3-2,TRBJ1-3,ASSRDRGYGNTIY
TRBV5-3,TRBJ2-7,ARSLGGVNEQY
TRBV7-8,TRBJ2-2,ASSLGAGGTGELF
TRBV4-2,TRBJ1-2,ASSQAAGQVLNYGYT
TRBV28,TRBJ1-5,ASSSGTGGVQPQH
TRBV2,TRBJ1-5,ASSQTGAGGQPQH
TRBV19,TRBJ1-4,ASSKDRGATNEKLF
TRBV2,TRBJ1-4,ASSGPEFGNRGPEKLF
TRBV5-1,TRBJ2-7,ASTSVTWTGRSEQY
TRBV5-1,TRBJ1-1,ASSLKGQGTEAF
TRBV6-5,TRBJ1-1,ASGRDVNTEAF
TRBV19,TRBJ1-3,ASSPRRGGPGNTIY
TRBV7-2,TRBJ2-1,ASSSRWGRPSQAQF
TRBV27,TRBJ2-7,ASRSGEPYEQY